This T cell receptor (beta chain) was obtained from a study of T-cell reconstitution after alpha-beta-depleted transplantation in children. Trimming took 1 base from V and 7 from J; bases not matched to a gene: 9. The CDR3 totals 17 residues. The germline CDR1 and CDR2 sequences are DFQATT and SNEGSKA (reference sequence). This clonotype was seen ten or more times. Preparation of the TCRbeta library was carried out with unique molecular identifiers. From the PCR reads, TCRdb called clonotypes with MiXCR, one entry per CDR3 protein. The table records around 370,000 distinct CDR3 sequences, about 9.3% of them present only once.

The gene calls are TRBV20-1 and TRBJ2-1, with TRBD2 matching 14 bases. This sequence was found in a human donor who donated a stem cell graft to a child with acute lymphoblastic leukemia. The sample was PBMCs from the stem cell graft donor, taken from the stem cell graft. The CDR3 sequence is CSARVRGTSGRVNEQFF. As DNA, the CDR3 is TGCAGTGCTAGAGTCCGAGGGACTAGCGGGAGAGTAAATGAGCAGTTCTTC.